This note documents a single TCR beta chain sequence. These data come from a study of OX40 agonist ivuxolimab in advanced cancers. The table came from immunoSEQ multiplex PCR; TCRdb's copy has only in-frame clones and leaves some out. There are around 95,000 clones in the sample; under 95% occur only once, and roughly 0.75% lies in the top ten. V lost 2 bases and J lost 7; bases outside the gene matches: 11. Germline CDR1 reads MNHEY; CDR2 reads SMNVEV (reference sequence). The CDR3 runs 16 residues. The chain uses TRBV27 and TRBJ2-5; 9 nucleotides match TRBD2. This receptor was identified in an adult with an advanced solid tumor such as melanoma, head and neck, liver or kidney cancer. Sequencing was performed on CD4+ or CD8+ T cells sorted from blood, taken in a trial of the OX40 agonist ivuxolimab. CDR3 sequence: CASSLRAGGGAVTQYF. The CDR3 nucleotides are TGTGCCAGCAGTTTACGCGCGGGCGGGGGGGCGGTGACCCAGTACTTC.